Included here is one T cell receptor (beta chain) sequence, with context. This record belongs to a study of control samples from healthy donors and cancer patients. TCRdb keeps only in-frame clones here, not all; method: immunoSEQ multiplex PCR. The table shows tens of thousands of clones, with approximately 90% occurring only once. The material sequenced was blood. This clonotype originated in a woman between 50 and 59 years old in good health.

CDR3 region: CASSGRTGAEKLFF. In DNA form, the CDR3 reads TGTGCCAGCAGTGGGCGGACAGGAGCTGAAAAACTGTTTTTT. The chain employs TRBV27 and TRBJ1-4; 7 positions agree with TRBD1. The J segment lost 7 bases and the V segment lost 5 bases, leaving 7 bases of the junction unmatched. This CDR3 comprises 14 residues. The germline V gene has CDR1 MNHEY and CDR2 SMNVEV (reference sequence).